The clone carrying this T cell receptor (beta chain) was seen a handful of times. The data derive from a study of response to subunit inactivated influenza vaccine. One entry per CDR3 protein, called by TCRdb with MiXCR from the RT-PCR reads. The table includes 540,000 or so distinct CDR3 sequences, 13% detected once. Germline-derived CDR1 and CDR2 are SGHTA and FQGTGA. The CDR3 sequence is 13 residues long. V lost 4 bases and J 6 bases, leaving 10 bases between the germline ends. This TCR was sampled from a man aged 45-65 years who received an inactivated influenza vaccine. Sequenced material: PBMCs from blood, taken more than 35 days after vaccination. The chain recombines TRBV7-3 with TRBJ2-1; a weak D match, TRBD2 (6 bases). CDR3: CASSSSEGNEQFF. The CDR3 DNA reads as TGTGCCAGCAGCTCCTCGGAGGGCAATGAGCAGTTCTTC.